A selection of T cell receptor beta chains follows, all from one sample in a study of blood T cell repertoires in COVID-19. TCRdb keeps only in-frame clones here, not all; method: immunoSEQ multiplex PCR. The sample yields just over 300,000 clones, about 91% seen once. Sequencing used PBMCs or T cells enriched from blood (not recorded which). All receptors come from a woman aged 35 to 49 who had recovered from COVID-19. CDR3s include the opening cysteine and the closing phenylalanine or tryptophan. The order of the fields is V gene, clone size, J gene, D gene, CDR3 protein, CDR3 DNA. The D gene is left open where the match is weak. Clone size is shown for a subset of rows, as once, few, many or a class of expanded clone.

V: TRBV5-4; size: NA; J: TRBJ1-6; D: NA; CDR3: CASSTRSGENSPLHF; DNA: TGTGCCAGCAGCACCCGGTCGGGGGAGAATTCACCCCTCCACTTT
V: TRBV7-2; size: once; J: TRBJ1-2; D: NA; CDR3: CASSPEETYGYTF; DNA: TGTGCCAGCAGCCCAGAGGAGACGTATGGCTACACCTTC
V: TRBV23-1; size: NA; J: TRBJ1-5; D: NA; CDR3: CASDSIGRQPQHF; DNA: TGCGCCAGCGACTCAATAGGTAGGCAGCCCCAGCATTTT
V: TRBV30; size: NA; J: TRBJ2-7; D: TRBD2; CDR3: CAWSILAGGVEQYF; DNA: TGTGCCTGGAGTATCCTAGCGGGAGGTGTGGAGCAGTACTTC
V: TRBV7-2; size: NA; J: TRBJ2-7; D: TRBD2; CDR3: CASSLAPGGAYEQYF; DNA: TGTGCCAGCAGCTTAGCCCCGGGGGGAGCCTACGAGCAGTACTTC
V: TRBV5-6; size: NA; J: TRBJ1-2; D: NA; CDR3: CASSPMDSLYGYTF; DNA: TGTGCCAGCAGCCCAATGGACAGCCTCTATGGCTACACCTTC
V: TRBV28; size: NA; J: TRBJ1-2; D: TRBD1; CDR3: CASSFLGQGARGYTF; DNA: TGTGCCAGCAGTTTCCTGGGACAGGGGGCGCGAGGCTACACCTTC
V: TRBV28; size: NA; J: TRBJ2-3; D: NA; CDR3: CASSLAVPSTDTQYF; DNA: TGTGCCAGCAGTTTAGCAGTCCCTAGCACAGATACGCAGTATTTT
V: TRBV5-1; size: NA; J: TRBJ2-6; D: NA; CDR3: CASSPWTAHSGANVLTF; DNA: TGCGCCAGCAGCCCATGGACAGCTCACTCTGGGGCCAACGTCCTGACTTTC
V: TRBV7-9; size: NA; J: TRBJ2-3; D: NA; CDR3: CASSLAAGEADTQYF; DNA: TGTGCCAGCAGCTTAGCGGCAGGGGAAGCAGATACGCAGTATTTT
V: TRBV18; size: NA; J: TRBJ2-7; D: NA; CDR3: CASSPKDSSYEQYF; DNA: TGTGCCAGCTCACCGAAGGACTCCTCCTACGAGCAGTACTTC
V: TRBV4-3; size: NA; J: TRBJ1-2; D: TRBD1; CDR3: CASSQDRQGGYTF; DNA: TGCGCCAGCAGCCAAGATAGACAGGGGGGCTACACCTTC
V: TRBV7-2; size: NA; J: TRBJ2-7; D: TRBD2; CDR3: CASSPLGSGTYEQYF; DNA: TGTGCCAGCAGCCCCTTAGGTAGCGGGACCTACGAGCAGTACTTC
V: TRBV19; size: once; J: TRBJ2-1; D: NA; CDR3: CASSLRGYSYNEQFF; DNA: TGTGCCAGTAGTCTCAGGGGTTACTCCTACAATGAGCAGTTCTTC
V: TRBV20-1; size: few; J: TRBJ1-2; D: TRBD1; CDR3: CSASLGTGVGYTF; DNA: TGCAGTGCTAGTCTCGGGACAGGGGTCGGCTACACCTTC
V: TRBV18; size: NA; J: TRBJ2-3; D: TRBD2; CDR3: CASSPLRLAGGGADTQYF; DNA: TGTGCCAGCTCACCACTAAGACTAGCGGGAGGGGGCGCAGATACGCAGTATTTT
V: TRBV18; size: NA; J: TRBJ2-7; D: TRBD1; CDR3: CASSLLPTGVSSYEQYF; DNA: TGTGCCAGCTCACTTTTGCCGACAGGGGTAAGCTCCTACGAGCAGTACTTC
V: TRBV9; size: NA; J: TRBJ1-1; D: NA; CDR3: CASSQSGGGPEAFF; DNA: TGTGCCAGCAGCCAAAGTGGGGGGGGACCTGAAGCTTTCTTT
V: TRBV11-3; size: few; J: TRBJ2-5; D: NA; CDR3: CASSLIGSVYQETQYF; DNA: TGTGCCAGCAGCTTAATCGGGTCAGTGTACCAAGAGACCCAGTACTTC
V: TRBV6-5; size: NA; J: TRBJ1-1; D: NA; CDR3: CASSQQGAEAFF; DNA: TGTGCCAGCAGCCAACAGGGCGCTGAAGCTTTCTTT
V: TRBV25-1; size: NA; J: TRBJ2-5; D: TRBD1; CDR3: CASSSGTDGWETQYF; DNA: TGTGCCAGCAGTTCCGGGACAGACGGTTGGGAGACCCAGTACTTC
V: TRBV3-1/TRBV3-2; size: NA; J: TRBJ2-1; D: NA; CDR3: CASYFDNEQFF; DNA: TGTGCCAGTTACTTCGACAATGAGCAGTTCTTC
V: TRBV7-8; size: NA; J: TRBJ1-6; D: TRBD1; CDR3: CASSSIRGGQGGNSPLHF; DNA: TGTGCCAGCAGCTCAATTAGGGGCGGACAGGGGGGGAATTCACCCCTCCACTTT
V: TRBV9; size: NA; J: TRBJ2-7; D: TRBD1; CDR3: CASSVGGTGRYEQYF; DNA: TGTGCCAGCAGCGTAGGCGGGACAGGGCGCTACGAGCAGTACTTC
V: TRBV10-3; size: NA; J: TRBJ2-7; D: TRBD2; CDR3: CAIRPGEGEQYF; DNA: TGTGCCATCAGACCGGGGGAGGGCGAGCAGTACTTC
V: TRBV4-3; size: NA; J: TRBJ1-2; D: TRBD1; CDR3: CASSNGQGGGYTF; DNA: TGCGCCAGCAGCAATGGACAGGGAGGTGGCTACACCTTC
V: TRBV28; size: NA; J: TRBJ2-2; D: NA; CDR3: CASSLRGRNTGELFF; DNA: TGTGCCAGCAGTTTGAGAGGGAGGAACACCGGGGAGCTGTTTTTT
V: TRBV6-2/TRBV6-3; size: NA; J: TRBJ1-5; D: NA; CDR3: CASSYLQGQPQHF; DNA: TGTGCCAGCAGTTACTTGCAGGGACAGCCCCAGCATTTT
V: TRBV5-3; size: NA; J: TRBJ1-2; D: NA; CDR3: CARSLVCALVTF; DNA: TGTGCCAGAAGCTTGGTGTGCGCCCTGGTCACCTTC
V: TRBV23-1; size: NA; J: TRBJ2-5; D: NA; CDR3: CASSQSSQYF; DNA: TGCGCCAGCAGTCAATCGAGCCAGTACTTC
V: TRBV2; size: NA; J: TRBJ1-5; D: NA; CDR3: CASNRAGLGNQPQHF; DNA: TGTGCCAGCAATCGGGCAGGGTTAGGGAATCAGCCCCAGCATTTT
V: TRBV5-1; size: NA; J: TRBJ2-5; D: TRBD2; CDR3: CASSSGTSGGRAETQYF; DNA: TGCGCCAGCAGTTCCGGGACTAGCGGGGGGCGGGCAGAGACCCAGTACTTC
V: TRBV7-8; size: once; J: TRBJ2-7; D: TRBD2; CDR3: CASSLGLAGEGEQYF; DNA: TGTGCCAGCAGCTTAGGGTTGGCGGGAGAGGGCGAGCAGTACTTC
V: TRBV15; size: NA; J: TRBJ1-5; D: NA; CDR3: CATSRDGREDQPQHF; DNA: TGTGCCACCAGCAGAGATGGACGGGAAGATCAGCCCCAGCATTTT
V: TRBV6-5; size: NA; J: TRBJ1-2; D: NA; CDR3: CASSLAGGAGYTF; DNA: TGTGCCAGCAGCCTCGCCGGAGGGGCTGGCTACACCTTC
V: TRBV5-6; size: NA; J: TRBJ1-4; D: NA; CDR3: CASSPLNSAANEKLFF; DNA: TGTGCCAGCAGCCCTTTGAACTCGGCGGCTAATGAAAAACTGTTTTTT
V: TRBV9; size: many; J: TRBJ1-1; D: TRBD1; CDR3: CASSVAPRGTTEAFF; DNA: TGTGCCAGCAGCGTAGCTCCCAGGGGGACCACTGAAGCTTTCTTT
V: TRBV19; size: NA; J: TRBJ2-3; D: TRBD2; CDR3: CASTHSGGPRVSTDTQYF; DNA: TGTGCCAGTACCCATAGCGGGGGCCCCCGGGTCAGCACAGATACGCAGTATTTT
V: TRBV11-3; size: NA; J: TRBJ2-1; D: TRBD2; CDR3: CASSLEAGANNEQFF; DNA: TGTGCCAGCAGCTTAGAGGCGGGAGCCAACAATGAGCAGTTCTTC
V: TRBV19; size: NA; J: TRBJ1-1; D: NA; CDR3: CASSIGRGAGTEAFF; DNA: TGTGCCAGTAGTATCGGGAGAGGGGCGGGAACTGAAGCTTTCTTT
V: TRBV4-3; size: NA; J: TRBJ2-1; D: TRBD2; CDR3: CASSQDLAEIYNEQFF; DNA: TGCGCCAGCAGCCAAGACCTAGCGGAGATCTACAATGAGCAGTTCTTC
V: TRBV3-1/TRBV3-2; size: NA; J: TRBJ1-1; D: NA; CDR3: CASSQLGGRELNTEAFF; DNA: TGTGCCAGCAGCCAATTGGGGGGGCGCGAACTGAACACTGAAGCTTTCTTT